This T cell receptor (beta chain) was retrieved from a study of blood T cell repertoires in COVID-19. V was clipped by 0 bases and J by 7 bases, with 10 bases between them. The germline V gene has CDR1 LNHNV and CDR2 YYDKDF (reference sequence). The CDR3 is made up of 14 amino acids. Authors' methods: Cell counts per sample came from amplifying reference gene primers. Sequenced by immunoSEQ multiplex PCR; TCRdb stores in-frame clones only, minus some. V and J calls and clone size come straight from that table; D and trimming were deduced from the DNA. The sample contains over 75,000 clones, 90% to 95% of which appear only once.

Sequenced sample: peripheral blood. The TCR was taken from a man aged 60 to 69 with acute or convalescent COVID-19. The rearrangement links TRBV15 to TRBJ1-5; the D gene is possibly TRBD1 (5 bases). The DNA for the CDR3 is TGTGCCACCAGCAGAGATTCGGGGGACCAGCCCCAGCATTTT. Encoded protein: CATSRDSGDQPQHF.